These 24 T cell receptor beta chains share one sample of origin, sequenced in a study of Ad26.COV2.S vaccination and SARS-CoV-2 variants. Data came from immunoSEQ multiplex PCR; TCRdb stores just in-frame clones and leaves some out. The table records about 350,000 clones, roughly 84% of them present only once. The treatment here: 15 to 20 received Ad26.COV2.S at low or high dose, single or two shots; about 5 received placebo; per-sample allocation not given. Specimens were obtained on day 63 following the first vaccine or placebo injection. This specimen was peripheral blood, taken in a trial of Ad26.COV2.S vaccine versus placebo. These receptors came from a person between 18 and 59 years old who received the Ad26.COV2.S COVID-19 vaccine or a placebo.

V usage is TRBV7-2 and J usage is TRBJ2-5; 8 positions match TRBD2. The CDR3 has 15 residues. Germline V lookup: CDR1 SGHTA, CDR2 FQGNSA. V was clipped by 5 bases and J by 5 bases; unmatched bases: 10. The DNA of the CDR3 is TGTGCCAGCAGCAAAAGCGGGGGTGGTTGGGAGACCCAGTACTTC. It is translated as CASSKSGGGWETQYF.

This chain links TRBV5-4 with TRBJ1-2; D remains unclear. Germline CDR1 and CDR2: SGHNT and YYREEE (reference sequence). The CDR3 has 12 residues. V was shortened by 1 base and J by 5 bases, with 6 bases between the two germline ends. CDR3 in DNA: TGTGCCAGCAGCTTGAATAGTTATGGCTACACCTTC. This gives the protein CASSLNSYGYTF.

V and J are TRBV6-1 and TRBJ2-1; 11 bases map to TRBD2. Germline V CDR1 and CDR2: MNHNS, SASEGT. This CDR3 has 15 amino acids. Germline trimming cut 3 bases from V and 5 bases from J; bases unmatched to any gene: 3. As DNA, the CDR3 is TGTGCCAGCAGTGACCCTAGCGGGGGGAACAATGAGCAGTTCTTC. This translates into CASSDPSGGNNEQFF.

The chain combines TRBV6-5 with TRBJ2-4; 7 bases fit TRBD1. J was trimmed by 0 bases and V by 5 bases; bases with no gene match: 4. Germline V gene lookup returns CDR1 MNHEY and CDR2 SVGAGI. There are 15 residues in the CDR3. In nucleotides, the CDR3 is TGTGCCAGCAGTCTGGACAGGACAGCCAAAAACATTCAGTACTTC. This sequence encodes CASSLDRTAKNIQYF.

The chain is built from TRBV19 and TRBJ1-1, with 9 bases matching TRBD1. CDR1 and CDR2 from the germline V gene are LNHDA and SQIVND (reference sequence). V lost 8 bases to trimming and J lost 6 bases; unmatched junction nucleotides: 7. This CDR3 is built from 13 residues. The CDR3 loop reads CASEGQGTSEAFF. CDR3 nucleotide sequence: TGTGCCAGTGAGGGACAGGGAACCTCTGAAGCTTTCTTT. The full variable domain, in which reference TRBV19 and TRBJ1-1 provide the parts outside the CDR3, is DGGITQSPKYLFRKEGQNVTLSCEQNLNHDAMYWYRQDPGQGLRLIYYSQIVNDFQKGDIAEGYSVSREKKESFPLTVTSAQKNPTAFYLCASEGQGTSEAFFGQGTRLTVV.

V usage is TRBV13 and J usage is TRBJ1-2, with D tentatively TRBD1 (5 bases). Deletions cut 0 bases from V and 5 bases from J, with 16 bases between. Germline V gene sequence: CDR1 PRHDT, CDR2 FYEKMQ (reference sequence). The CDR3 sequence is 16 residues long. CDR3 nucleotides: TGTGCCAGCAGCTTAGGTCAGGGCCAGGCCCTATATGGCTACACCTTC. Encoded protein: CASSLGQGQALYGYTF. The full variable domain, rest sourced from reference TRBV13 and TRBJ1-2, is AAGVIQSPRHLIKEKRETATLKCYPIPRHDTVYWYQQGPGQDPQFLISFYEKMQSDKGSIPDRFSAQQFSDYHSELNMSSLELGDSALYFCASSLGQGQALYGYTFGSGTRLTVV.

The chain recombines TRBV2 with TRBJ2-5; no reliable D call. Germline V gene sequence: CDR1 SNHLY, CDR2 FYNNEI. V gave up 5 bases and J gave up 4 bases, with 8 bases separating them. CDR3 length: 12 amino acids. The CDR3 DNA reads as TGTGCCAGCAGTCAGGAGTTAGAGACCCAGTACTTC. Translation: CASSQELETQYF.

The chain uses TRBV14 and TRBJ1-2, with D possibly being TRBD1 (5 bases). The CDR3 spans 14 residues. Germline V gives CDR1 SGHDN, CDR2 FVKESK. Trimming took 1 base from V and 4 from J, leaving 10 bases between them. In DNA, the CDR3 is TGTGCCAGCAGCCAAGTGCGGGGCCCCTATGGCTACACCTTC. Encoded protein: CASSQVRGPYGYTF.

This sequence joins TRBV5-8 and TRBJ2-2; 11 bases line up with TRBD2. The trim removed 6 bases at V and 5 bases at J, leaving 9 bases unmatched. The CDR3 is 16 residues long. Looked up from germline, CDR1 is SGHTS and CDR2 is YDEGEE. The CDR3 region has the DNA TGTGCCAGCACCCGCGGGACTAGCGGATTAACCGGGGAGCTGTTTTTT. Its protein is CASTRGTSGLTGELFF.

The rearrangement joins TRBV10-3 to TRBJ2-2; TRBD1 matches 7 bases. With 2 bases clipped from V and 0 bases from J, the junction kept 6 bases outside the gene matches. From germline, CDR1 is ENHRY and CDR2 SYGVKD. CDR3 length: 17 amino acids. For the CDR3, the DNA is TGTGCCATCAGTGAGGGTCAGGGGGTGTCGAACACCGGGGAGCTGTTTTTT. It encodes CAISEGQGVSNTGELFF.

This chain connects TRBV7-2 to TRBJ1-2, with D hard to call. The V and J ends lost 5 bases and 4 bases respectively, with 8 bases between them. Germline V gene sequence: CDR1 SGHTA, CDR2 FQGNSA. The CDR3 contains 12 residues. The CDR3 is CASSPDPYGYTF. For the CDR3, the DNA is TGTGCCAGCAGCCCCGATCCCTATGGCTACACCTTC. The full variable domain, with the rest looked up from reference TRBV7-2 and TRBJ1-2, is GAGVSQSPSNKVTEKGKDVELRCDPISGHTALYWYRQSLGQGLEFLIYFQGNSAPDKSGLPSDRFSAERTGGSVSTLTIQRTQQEDSAVYLCASSPDPYGYTFGSGTRLTVV.

The rearrangement joins TRBV2 to TRBJ1-1, with 9 bases identical to TRBD1. CDR3 length: 14 residues. Trimming took 8 bases from V and 5 from J; bases not matched to a gene: 9. Looked up from germline, CDR1 is SNHLY and CDR2 is FYNNEI. In nucleotides, the CDR3 is TGTGCCAGCCCCGGGACAGGGTCCGGTACTGAAGCTTTCTTT. Protein product: CASPGTGSGTEAFF.

The chain combines TRBV7-9 with TRBJ1-4; no reliable D call. The CDR3 totals 13 residues. The germline gives CDR1 SEHNR, CDR2 FQNEAQ (reference sequence). V lost 4 bases and J 7 bases, leaving 10 bases between the germline ends. The CDR3 DNA reads TGTGCCAGCAGCTCCGCGCAGAGTGAAAAACTGTTTTTT. This gives the protein CASSSAQSEKLFF.

This chain connects TRBV30 to TRBJ2-7; tentative D call: TRBD2 (6 bases). Germline CDR1 GTSNPN, CDR2 SVGIG (reference sequence). The CDR3 is 13 amino acids. The germline V and J ends were trimmed by 0 bases and 5 bases, with 11 bases remaining between them. In DNA, the CDR3 is TGTGCCTGGAGTGTAGGAGGGCCCGACGAGCAGTACTTC. Protein product: CAWSVGGPDEQYF.

V usage is TRBV30 and J usage is TRBJ1-6; D is undetermined. V was shortened by 0 bases and J by 7 bases, with 16 bases between the two germline ends. The CDR3 is made up of 16 amino acids. Per germline, CDR1 GTSNPN and CDR2 SVGIG (reference sequence). CDR3 DNA sequence: TGTGCCTGGAGTGTAATCGGCAGGTTACCCAATTCACCCCTCCACTTT. Translation gives CAWSVIGRLPNSPLHF.

The chain joins TRBV20-1 to TRBJ2-2, with D maybe TRBD1 (5 bases). V shed 3 bases and J shed 0 bases, with 11 bases lying between them. Germline assignment: CDR1 DFQATT and CDR2 SNEGSKA (reference sequence). There are 15 residues in the CDR3. CDR3 in amino acids: CSASSPTANTGELFF. CDR3 coding DNA: TGCAGTGCTAGTAGCCCGACAGCGAACACCGGGGAGCTGTTTTTT.

CDR3 sequence: CASSLEPRGGNEQFF. The CDR3 coding sequence is TGTGCCAGCAGCTTAGAGCCCAGAGGGGGCAATGAGCAGTTCTTC. The gene calls are TRBV11-2 and TRBJ2-1; D perhaps matches TRBD1 (6 bases). The CDR3 sequence is 15 residues long. Germline lookup yields CDR1 SGHAT and CDR2 FQNNGV. Trimming left V 0 bases short and J 6 bases short, with 12 bases between. Drawing the rest from reference TRBV11-2 and TRBJ2-1, the complete variable domain is EAGVAQSPRYKIIEKRQSVAFWCNPISGHATLYWYQQILGQGPKLLIQFQNNGVVDDSQLPKDRFSAERLKGVDSTLKIQPAKLEDSAVYLCASSLEPRGGNEQFFGPGTRLTVL.

V and J are TRBV5-1 and TRBJ2-1; the D gene is possibly TRBD1 (6 bases). Trimming removed 2 bases at V and 2 bases at J, with 14 bases between. The CDR3 contains 16 residues. Looked up from germline, CDR1 is SGHRS and CDR2 is YFSETQ. The CDR3, as DNA: TGCGCCAGCAGCTTACAGGGTTCAGGGACCTACAATGAGCAGTTCTTC. It is translated as CASSLQGSGTYNEQFF.

This clone turned up a few times. V gene TRBV19 combines with J gene TRBJ1-5, with 7 bases aligning to TRBD1. V was clipped by 7 bases and J by 1 base; unmatched bases: 10. The CDR3 is made up of 16 amino acids. The V gene's germline CDR1 is LNHDA and CDR2 SQIVND (reference sequence). This CDR3 reads CASNPTGIRSNQPQHF. Written as DNA, the CDR3 is TGTGCCAGTAACCCGACAGGGATCAGGAGCAATCAGCCCCAGCATTTT.

About this clone itself: The identical CDR3 is also encoded by other nucleotide sequences in the sample. The chain combines TRBV12-3 or TRBV12-4 with TRBJ1-2, with D unresolved. The CDR3 is 13 amino acids. The germline V and J ends were trimmed by 3 bases and 2 bases, with 7 bases remaining between them. The CDR3 loop reads CASSFRLNYGYTF. The DNA for the CDR3 is TGTGCCAGCAGTTTCCGCCTAAACTATGGCTACACCTTC.

The chain carries TRBV12-5 and TRBJ2-3; 8 bases map to TRBD2. J was trimmed by 7 bases and V by 1 base; bases with no gene match: 13. CDR3 length: 17 residues. Per the germline V gene, CDR1 is LGHNT and CDR2 is FRNRAP. The CDR3 here is CASGLATAGDHIYTQYF. In DNA, the CDR3 is TGTGCTAGTGGTTTGGCGACAGCGGGAGACCACATATATACGCAGTATTTT. Drawing the rest from reference TRBV12-5 and TRBJ2-3, the complete variable domain is DARVTQTPRHKVTEMGQEVTMRCQPILGHNTVFWYRQTMMQGLELLAYFRNRAPLDDSGMPKDRFSAEMPDATLATLKIQPSEPRDSAVYFCASGLATAGDHIYTQYFGPGTRLTVL.

DNA of the CDR3: TGTGCCAGCAGCTTGGGGGGGCCAGACTATGGCTACACCTTC. It translates to CASSLGGPDYGYTF. The V call is TRBV5-6, the J call TRBJ1-2; D is possibly TRBD1 (6 bases). The CDR3 has 14 residues. V was trimmed by 0 bases and J by 3 bases, leaving 9 bases between them. Germline V gives CDR1 SGHDT, CDR2 YYEEEE.

The rearrangement joins TRBV19 to TRBJ2-3; TRBD2 agrees at 12 bases. The CDR3 is 14 residues long. With V trimmed by 10 bases and J by 0 bases, 2 bases remained unmatched. Germline-derived CDR1 and CDR2 are LNHDA and SQIVND (reference sequence). For the CDR3, the DNA is TGTGCCACCCTAGCGGGGGGGAGCACAGATACGCAGTATTTT. Its translation is CATLAGGSTDTQYF.

The chain has TRBV10-3 and TRBJ1-6, with D perhaps TRBD1 (5 bases). This CDR3 contains 13 residues. Trimming cost V 4 bases and J 7 bases, with 8 bases left between them. The germline CDR1 and CDR2 sequences are ENHRY and SYGVKD. The CDR3 DNA reads as TGTGCCATCAGTGGGGGCAGAAATTCACCCCTCCACTTT. The encoded protein is CAISGGRNSPLHF.